Sequencing of this T cell receptor (beta chain) was carried out in a study of blood T cell repertoires in COVID-19. The overall study: PBMCs, B-cell-depleted T cells, or T cells provided the cDNA or gDNA that made up the material.

Original processing methods: Using reference gene primer amplification, nucleated cell counts were estimated. Only in-frame clones appear in the TCRdb table, and some are missing; sequencing was by immunoSEQ multiplex PCR. V and J calls and clone size come straight from that table; D and trimming were deduced from the DNA. The table has approximately 150,000 clones, under 90% seen once. Adults between roughly 18 and 100 years of age took part from fewer than 30 US areas. Grouping used clinical history reported by participants in a survey and questionnaire. The germline V gene encodes CDR1 SGHTA and CDR2 FQGTGA. The CDR3 runs 13 residues. The trim removed 3 bases at V and 4 bases at J, leaving 2 bases unmatched.

Material: PBMCs or T cells enriched from blood (not recorded which). The chain combines TRBV7-3 with TRBJ1-1; 7 bases align to TRBD1. The TCR was taken from a woman aged 45-65 years who had recovered from COVID-19. CDR3 region: CASSLTGTTEAFF. The DNA of the CDR3 is TGTGCCAGCAGCTTGACAGGGACCACTGAAGCTTTCTTT.